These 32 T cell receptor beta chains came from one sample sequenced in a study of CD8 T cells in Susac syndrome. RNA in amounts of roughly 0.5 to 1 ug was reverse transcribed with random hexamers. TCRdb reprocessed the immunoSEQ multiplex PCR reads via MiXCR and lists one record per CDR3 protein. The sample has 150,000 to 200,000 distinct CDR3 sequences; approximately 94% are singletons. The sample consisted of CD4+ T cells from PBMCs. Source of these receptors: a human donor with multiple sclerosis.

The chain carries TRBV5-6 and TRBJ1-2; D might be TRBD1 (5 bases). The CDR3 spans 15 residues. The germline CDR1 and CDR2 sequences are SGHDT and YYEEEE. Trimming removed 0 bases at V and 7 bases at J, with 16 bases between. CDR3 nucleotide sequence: TGTGCCAGCAGCTTGGTTGGCAGGGATAGCGGTGGCTACACCTTC. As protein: CASSLVGRDSGGYTF.

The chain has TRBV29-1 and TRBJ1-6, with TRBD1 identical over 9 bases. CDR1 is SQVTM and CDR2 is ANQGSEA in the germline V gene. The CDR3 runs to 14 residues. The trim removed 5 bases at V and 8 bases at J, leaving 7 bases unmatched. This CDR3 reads CSVKGTGRYSPLHF. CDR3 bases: TGCAGCGTTAAAGGGACAGGGCGATATTCACCCCTCCACTTT. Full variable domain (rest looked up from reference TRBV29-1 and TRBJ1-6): SAVISQKPSRDICQRGTSLTIQCQVDSQVTMMFWYRQQPGQSLTLIATANQGSEATYESGFVIDKFPISRPNLTFSTLTVSNMSPEDSSIYLCSVKGTGRYSPLHFGNGTRLTVT.

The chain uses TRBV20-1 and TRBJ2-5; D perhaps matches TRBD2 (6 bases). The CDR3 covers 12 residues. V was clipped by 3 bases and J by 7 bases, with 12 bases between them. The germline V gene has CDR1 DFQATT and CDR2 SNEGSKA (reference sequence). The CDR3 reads CSASVLGGTQYF. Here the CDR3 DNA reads TGCAGTGCTAGCGTCTTGGGAGGGACCCAGTACTTC.

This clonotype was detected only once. CDR3 bases: TGCAGTGCTAGAGGTCTCCACACTGAAGCTTTCTTT. It encodes CSARGLHTEAFF. The chain links TRBV20-1 to TRBJ1-1; no definite D call. CDR3 size: 12 residues. Trimming removed 1 base from V and 3 bases from J, with 6 bases in between. CDR1 and CDR2 (germline): DFQATT, SNEGSKA (reference sequence).

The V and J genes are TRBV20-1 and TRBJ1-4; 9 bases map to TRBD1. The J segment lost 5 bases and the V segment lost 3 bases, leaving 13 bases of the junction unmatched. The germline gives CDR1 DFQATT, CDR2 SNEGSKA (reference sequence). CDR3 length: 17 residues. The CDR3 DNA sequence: TGCAGTGCTAGCCAAGGGGACAGGGTGGTCGGAAATGAAAAACTGTTTTTT. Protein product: CSASQGDRVVGNEKLFF.

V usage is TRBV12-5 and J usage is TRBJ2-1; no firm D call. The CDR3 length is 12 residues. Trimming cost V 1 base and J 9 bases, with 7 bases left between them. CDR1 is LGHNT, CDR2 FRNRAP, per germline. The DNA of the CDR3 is TGTGCTAGTGGTTTGGATGTGAGTGAGCAGTTCTTC. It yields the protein CASGLDVSEQFF.

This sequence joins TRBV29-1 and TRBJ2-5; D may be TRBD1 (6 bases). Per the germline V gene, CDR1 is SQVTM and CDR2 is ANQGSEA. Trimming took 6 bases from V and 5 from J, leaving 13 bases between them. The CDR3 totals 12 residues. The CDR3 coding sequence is TGCAGCGTAAGACAGGCTGGGGAGACCCAGTACTTC. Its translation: CSVRQAGETQYF.

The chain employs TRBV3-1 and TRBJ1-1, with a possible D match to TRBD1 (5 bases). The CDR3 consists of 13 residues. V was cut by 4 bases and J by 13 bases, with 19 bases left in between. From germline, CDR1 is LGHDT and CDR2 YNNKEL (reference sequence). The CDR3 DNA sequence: TGTGCCAGCAGCCCGTCACGGGGGGTGACGGTTTTCTTT. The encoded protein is CASSPSRGVTVFF.

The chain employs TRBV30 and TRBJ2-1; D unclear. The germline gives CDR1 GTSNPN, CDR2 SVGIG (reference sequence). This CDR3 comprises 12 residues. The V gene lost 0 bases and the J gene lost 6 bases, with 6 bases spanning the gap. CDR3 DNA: TGTGCCTGGAGTGTAACCCGCAATGAGCAGTTCTTC. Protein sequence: CAWSVTRNEQFF.

CDR3 nucleotide sequence: TGTGCCAGCAGTTACAGCGTCAAATACAATGAGCAGTTCTTC. Translation gives CASSYSVKYNEQFF. This chain joins TRBV6-6 and TRBJ2-1; no reliable D call. The CDR3 consists of 14 residues. V was pared by 2 bases and J by 4 bases, with 9 bases between. Germline V gives CDR1 MNHNY, CDR2 SVGAGI (reference sequence).

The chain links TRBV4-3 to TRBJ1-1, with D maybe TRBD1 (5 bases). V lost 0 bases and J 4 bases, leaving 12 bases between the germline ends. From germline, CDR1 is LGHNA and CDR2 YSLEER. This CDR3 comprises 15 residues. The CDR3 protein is CASSQEMGRGTEAFF. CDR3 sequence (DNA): TGCGCCAGCAGCCAAGAAATGGGGCGCGGCACTGAAGCTTTCTTT.

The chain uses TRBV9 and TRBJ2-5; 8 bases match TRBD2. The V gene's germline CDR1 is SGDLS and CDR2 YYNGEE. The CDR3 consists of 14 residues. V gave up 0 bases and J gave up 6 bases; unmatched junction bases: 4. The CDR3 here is CASSVATGGQTQYF. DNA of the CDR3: TGTGCCAGCAGCGTAGCTACGGGGGGGCAGACCCAGTACTTC.

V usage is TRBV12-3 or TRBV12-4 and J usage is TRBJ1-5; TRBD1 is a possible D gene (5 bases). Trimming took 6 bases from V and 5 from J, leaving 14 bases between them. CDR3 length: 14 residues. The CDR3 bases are TGTGCCAGCAGCGACCCCCCGGGGCATCAGCCCCAGCATTTT. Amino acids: CASSDPPGHQPQHF.

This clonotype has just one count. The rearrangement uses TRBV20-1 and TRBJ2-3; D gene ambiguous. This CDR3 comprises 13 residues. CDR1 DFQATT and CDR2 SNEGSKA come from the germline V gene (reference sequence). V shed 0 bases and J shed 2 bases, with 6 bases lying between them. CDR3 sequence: CSARDRNTDTQYF. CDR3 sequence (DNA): TGCAGTGCTAGAGACAGGAACACAGATACGCAGTATTTT.

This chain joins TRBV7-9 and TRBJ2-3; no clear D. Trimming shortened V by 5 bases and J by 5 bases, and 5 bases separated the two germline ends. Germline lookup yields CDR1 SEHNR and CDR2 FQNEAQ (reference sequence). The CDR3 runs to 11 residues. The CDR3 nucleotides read TGTGCCAGCAGCCGCCTAGATACGCAGTATTTT. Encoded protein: CASSRLDTQYF. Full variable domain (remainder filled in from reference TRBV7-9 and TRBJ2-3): DTGVSQNPRHKITKRGQNVTFRCDPISEHNRLYWYRQTLGQGPEFLTYFQNEAQLEKSRLLSDRFSAERPKGSFSTLEIQRTEQGDSAMYLCASSRLDTQYFGPGTRLTVL.

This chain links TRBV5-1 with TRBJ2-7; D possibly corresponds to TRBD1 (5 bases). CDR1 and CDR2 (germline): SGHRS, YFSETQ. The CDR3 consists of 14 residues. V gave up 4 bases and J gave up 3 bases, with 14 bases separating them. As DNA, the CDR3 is TGCGCCAGCAGCCTCGTTGGGGCCCACTACGAGCAGTACTTC. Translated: CASSLVGAHYEQYF.

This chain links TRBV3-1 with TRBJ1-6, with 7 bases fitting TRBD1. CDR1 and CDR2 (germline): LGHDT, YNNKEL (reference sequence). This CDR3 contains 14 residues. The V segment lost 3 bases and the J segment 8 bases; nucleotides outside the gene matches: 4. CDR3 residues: CASSHRDSYSPLHF. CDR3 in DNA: TGTGCCAGCAGCCATAGGGACAGCTATTCACCCCTCCACTTT.

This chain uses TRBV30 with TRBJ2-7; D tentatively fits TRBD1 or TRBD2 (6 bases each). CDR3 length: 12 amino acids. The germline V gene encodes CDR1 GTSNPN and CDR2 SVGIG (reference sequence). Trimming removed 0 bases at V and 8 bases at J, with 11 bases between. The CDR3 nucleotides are TGTGCCTGGAGTGTACGAGGGGGGCAGCAGTACTTC. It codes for CAWSVRGGQQYF.

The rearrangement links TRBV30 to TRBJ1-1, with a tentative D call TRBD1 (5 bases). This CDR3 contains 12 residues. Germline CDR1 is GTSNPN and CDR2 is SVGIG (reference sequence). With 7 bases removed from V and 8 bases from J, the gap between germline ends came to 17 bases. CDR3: CALIPHRTEAFF. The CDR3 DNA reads TGTGCCTTAATACCCCACAGGACCGAAGCTTTCTTT.

CDR3 coding DNA: TGTGCCAGCACCCGGGGGGGGGCTTCTAGTGGCTACACCTTC. Translated, it gives CASTRGGASSGYTF. The chain links TRBV6-5 to TRBJ1-2, with D possibly TRBD1 on 6 matching bases. This CDR3 comprises 14 residues. Trimming stripped 7 bases from V and 7 bases from J, with 19 bases between. Germline CDR1 MNHEY, CDR2 SVGAGI.

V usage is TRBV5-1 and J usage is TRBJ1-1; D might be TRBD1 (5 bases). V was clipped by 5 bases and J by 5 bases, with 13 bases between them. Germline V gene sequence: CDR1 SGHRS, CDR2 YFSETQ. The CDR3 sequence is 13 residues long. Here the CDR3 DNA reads TGCGCCAGCAGGGCGGGGCCGGGGACTGAAGCTTTCTTT. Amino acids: CASRAGPGTEAFF. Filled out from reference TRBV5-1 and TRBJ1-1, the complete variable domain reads KAGVTQTPRYLIKTRGQQVTLSCSPISGHRSVSWYQQTPGQGLQFLFEYFSETQRNKGNFPGRFSGRQFSNSRSEMNVSTLELGDSALYLCASRAGPGTEAFFGQGTRLTVV.

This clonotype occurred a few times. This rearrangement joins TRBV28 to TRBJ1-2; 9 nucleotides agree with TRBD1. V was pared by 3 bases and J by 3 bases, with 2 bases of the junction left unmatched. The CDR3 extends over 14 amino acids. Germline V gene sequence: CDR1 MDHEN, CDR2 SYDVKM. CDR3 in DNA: TGTGCCAGCAGTTTTGGGGACAGGGACTATGGCTACACCTTC. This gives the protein CASSFGDRDYGYTF.

Written as DNA, the CDR3 is TGTGCCAGTAGTGGACTAGCCTTTCGCAATGAGCAGTTCTTC. This codes for CASSGLAFRNEQFF. The V call is TRBV19, the J call TRBJ2-1; 8 positions agree with TRBD2. This CDR3 is built from 14 residues. Germline trimming cut 5 bases from V and 6 bases from J; bases unmatched to any gene: 6. Germline V gene sequence: CDR1 LNHDA, CDR2 SQIVND (reference sequence).

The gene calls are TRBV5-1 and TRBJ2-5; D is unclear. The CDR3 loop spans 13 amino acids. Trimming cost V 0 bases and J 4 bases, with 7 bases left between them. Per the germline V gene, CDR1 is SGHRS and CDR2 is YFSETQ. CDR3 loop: CASSLEVIETQYF. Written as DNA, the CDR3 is TGCGCCAGCAGCTTGGAAGTCATAGAGACCCAGTACTTC.

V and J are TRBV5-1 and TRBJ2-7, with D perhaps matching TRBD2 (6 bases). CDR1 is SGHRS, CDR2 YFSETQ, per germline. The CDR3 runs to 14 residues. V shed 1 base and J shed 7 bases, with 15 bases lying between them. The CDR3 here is CASSLLQGGGEQYF. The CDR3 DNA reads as TGCGCCAGCAGCTTGTTGCAGGGAGGAGGAGAGCAGTACTTC.

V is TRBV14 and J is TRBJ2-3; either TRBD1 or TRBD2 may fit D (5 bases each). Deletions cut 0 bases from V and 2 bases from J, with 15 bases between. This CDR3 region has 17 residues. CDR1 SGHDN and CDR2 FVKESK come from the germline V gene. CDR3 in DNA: TGTGCCAGCAGCCAAGATCGTGGGGGTCGGCCCACAGATACGCAGTATTTT. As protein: CASSQDRGGRPTDTQYF.

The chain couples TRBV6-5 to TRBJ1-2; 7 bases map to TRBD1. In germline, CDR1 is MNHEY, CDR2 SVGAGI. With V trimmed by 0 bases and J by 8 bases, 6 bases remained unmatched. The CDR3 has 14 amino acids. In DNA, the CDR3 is TGTGCCAGCAGTTACTCTGGCAGGGGGGACGGCTACACCTTC. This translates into CASSYSGRGDGYTF.

The CDR3 region has the DNA TGTGCCTGGAGTCCGAGGGATGAGCAGTTCTTC. Translated: CAWSPRDEQFF. This chain joins TRBV30 and TRBJ2-1; possible D gene TRBD2, 5 bases. Trimming shortened V by 2 bases and J by 8 bases, and 7 bases separated the two germline ends. Germline V gives CDR1 GTSNPN, CDR2 SVGIG (reference sequence). This CDR3 is built from 11 residues.

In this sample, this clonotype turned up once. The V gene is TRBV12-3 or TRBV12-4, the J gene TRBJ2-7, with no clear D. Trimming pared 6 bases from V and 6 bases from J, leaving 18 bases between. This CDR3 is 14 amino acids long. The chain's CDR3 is CASRSGGVSGEQYF. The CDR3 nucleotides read TGTGCCAGCAGGTCCGGTGGGGTTTCTGGCGAGCAGTACTTC.

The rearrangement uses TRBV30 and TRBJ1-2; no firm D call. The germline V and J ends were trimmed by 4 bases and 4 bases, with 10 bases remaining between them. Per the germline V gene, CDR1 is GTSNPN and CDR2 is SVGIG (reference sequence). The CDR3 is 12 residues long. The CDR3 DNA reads TGTGCCTGGACGCAGAACCTCTATGGCTACACCTTC. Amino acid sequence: CAWTQNLYGYTF. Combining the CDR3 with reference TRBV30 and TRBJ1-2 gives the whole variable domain SQTIHQWPATLVQPVGSPLSLECTVEGTSNPNLYWYRQAAGRGLQLLFYSVGIGQISSEVPQNLSASRPQDRQFILSSKKLLLSDSGFYLCAWTQNLYGYTFGSGTRLTVV.

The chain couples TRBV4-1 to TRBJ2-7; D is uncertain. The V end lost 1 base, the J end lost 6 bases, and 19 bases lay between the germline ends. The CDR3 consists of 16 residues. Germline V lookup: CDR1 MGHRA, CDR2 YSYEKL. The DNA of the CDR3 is TGCGCCAGCAGCCAAGTCCCACAGATTATTCCCTCCGAGCAGTACTTC. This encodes CASSQVPQIIPSEQYF.

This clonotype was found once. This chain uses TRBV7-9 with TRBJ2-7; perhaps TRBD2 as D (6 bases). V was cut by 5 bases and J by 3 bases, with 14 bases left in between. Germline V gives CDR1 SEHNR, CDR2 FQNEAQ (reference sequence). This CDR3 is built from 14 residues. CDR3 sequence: CASSPWRAGYEQYF. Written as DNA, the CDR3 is TGTGCCAGCAGCCCCTGGAGGGCAGGCTACGAGCAGTACTTC.